This T cell receptor beta chain was found in a study of early T cells in non-severe SARS-CoV-2 infection. This clonotype has just a few counts. Using its own MiXCR run on the 5' RACE reads, TCRdb lists one record per CDR3 protein. The profile shows tens of thousands of distinct CDR3 sequences, approximately 5.2% of them singletons. The sample consisted of whole blood. The TCR sequence derives from an adult who was a healthcare worker with PCR-confirmed SARS-CoV-2 infection or an uninfected control (not recorded which).

The CDR3 DNA reads as TGTGCCAGCAGCTTATACGGGGGCCGGCATCAGCCCCAGCATTTT. Translated, it gives CASSLYGGRHQPQHF. This chain joins TRBV7-3 and TRBJ1-5; a weak D match, TRBD1 (6 bases). The length of the CDR3 is 15 residues. Trimming stripped 2 bases from V and 5 bases from J, with 13 bases between. CDR1 SGHTA and CDR2 FQGTGA come from the germline V gene. The entire variable domain, with the rest obtained from reference TRBV7-3 and TRBJ1-5, is as follows: GAGVSQTPSNKVTEKGKYVELRCDPISGHTALYWYRQSLGQGPEFLIYFQGTGAADDSGLPNDRFFAVRPEGSVSTLKIQRTERGDSAVYLCASSLYGGRHQPQHFGDGTRLSIL.